The 16 T cell receptor beta chains reported below all come from one sample, sequenced in a study of blood T cell repertoires in COVID-19. Sequencing used immunoSEQ multiplex PCR; TCRdb keeps in-frame clones, though not all of them. The sample includes some 320,000 clones, roughly 90% of them seen just once. Sequenced sample: PBMCs or T cells enriched from blood (not recorded which). These receptors all stem from a man aged 55 to 69 who had recovered from COVID-19.

J is TRBJ1-4 and V is TRBV18; 11 positions match TRBD1. V gave up 3 bases and J gave up 3 bases; unmatched junction bases: 3. This CDR3 contains 16 residues. Germline V gene lookup returns CDR1 KGHSH and CDR2 LQKENI. The CDR3 DNA follows: TGTGCCAGCTCACCGGACAGGGGGCCGGCTAATGAAAAACTGTTTTTT. Its protein is CASSPDRGPANEKLFF.

CDR3 bases: TGTGCCAGTAGTCCCCGACAGGGACTGAACACTGAAGCTTTCTTT. Protein product: CASSPRQGLNTEAFF. V usage is TRBV19 and J usage is TRBJ1-1, with TRBD1 matching 7 bases. CDR3 length: 15 amino acids. V shed 5 bases, J shed 0 bases, and the junction held 6 bases outside the gene matches. Germline V gene sequence: CDR1 LNHDA, CDR2 SQIVND (reference sequence).

There are a few counts of this clone. The genes are TRBV10-3 and TRBJ1-2; 7 bases fit TRBD1. V gave up 5 bases and J gave up 6 bases; unmatched junction bases: 6. Germline V CDR1 and CDR2: ENHRY, SYGVKD. The CDR3 spans 13 residues. The CDR3 sequence is CAISPGRGDGYTF. As DNA, the CDR3 is TGTGCCATCAGTCCCGGCAGGGGGGATGGCTACACCTTC.

CDR3 in DNA: TGCGCCAGCAGCTTCGGGACTAGCGGGAGTACAAGAGATACGCAGTATTTT. It specifies CASSFGTSGSTRDTQYF. The J gene is TRBJ2-3, the V gene TRBV5-1, with TRBD2 matching 14 bases. The CDR3 spans 17 residues. V shed 2 bases, J shed 5 bases, and the junction held 7 bases outside the gene matches. Germline CDR1 is SGHRS and CDR2 is YFSETQ.

The V gene is TRBV6-1, the J gene TRBJ2-1, with 9 nucleotides matching TRBD1. In germline, CDR1 is MNHNS, CDR2 SASEGT. With 3 bases clipped from V and 7 bases from J, the junction kept 10 bases outside the gene matches. The CDR3 contains 16 residues. In nucleotides, the CDR3 is TGTGCCAGCAGTGATTTACCGGGACAGGGTAGGAATGAGCAGTTCTTC. It translates to CASSDLPGQGRNEQFF.

In its sample, this clone was seen once. The V and J genes are TRBV29-1 and TRBJ2-6, with D perhaps matching TRBD1 (6 bases). The CDR3 contains 17 residues. The V and J ends lost 0 bases and 3 bases respectively, with 15 bases between them. The germline CDR1 and CDR2 sequences are SQVTM and ANQGSEA. CDR3 sequence reads: CSVEDPSGAFGANVLTF. The CDR3 nucleotides are TGCAGCGTTGAAGATCCCTCAGGGGCATTTGGGGCCAACGTCCTGACTTTC.

This chain links TRBV18 with TRBJ2-3; 11 bases are a match to TRBD2. After removal of 3 bases from V and 5 bases from J, the junction contained 4 bases not matched to a gene. CDR1 and CDR2 (germline): KGHSH, LQKENI. The CDR3 sequence is 15 residues long. The CDR3 sequence is CASSPTSGIQDTQYF. In DNA, the CDR3 is TGTGCCAGCTCACCGACTAGCGGGATTCAAGATACGCAGTATTTT.

The rearrangement links TRBV18 to TRBJ2-7; 7 nucleotides agree with TRBD1. The germline CDR1 and CDR2 sequences are KGHSH and LQKENI. J gave up 6 bases and V 6 bases, and 5 bases lay outside the gene matches. The CDR3 loop spans 12 amino acids. The CDR3 DNA reads TGTGCCAGCTCGAGACAGGGTCGCGAGCAGTACTTC. Its protein is CASSRQGREQYF.

For the CDR3, the DNA is TGCGCCAGCAGCTTGGCCGCGGCTAACTATGGCTACACCTTC. This gives the protein CASSLAAANYGYTF. The J gene is TRBJ1-2, the V gene TRBV5-1; D remains unclear. This CDR3 has 14 residues. The germline gives CDR1 SGHRS, CDR2 YFSETQ. Deletions cut 0 bases from V and 0 bases from J, with 6 bases between.

V and J are TRBV28 and TRBJ2-1, with 8 positions matching TRBD1. The V and J ends lost 4 bases and 6 bases, in that order; junction bases with no gene match: 11. This CDR3 region has 16 residues. Germline lookup yields CDR1 MDHEN and CDR2 SYDVKM. In DNA, the CDR3 is TGTGCCAGCAGTTCGATCGACAGGGGAGAGGGCAATGAGCAGTTCTTC. It translates to CASSSIDRGEGNEQFF.

The chain recombines TRBV2 with TRBJ1-4; D is undetermined. The germline V gene encodes CDR1 SNHLY and CDR2 FYNNEI. Deletions cut 7 bases from V and 0 bases from J, with 9 bases between. The CDR3 runs to 14 residues. CDR3 sequence: CASNPFATNEKLFF. The CDR3 nucleotides are TGTGCCAGCAATCCATTTGCAACTAATGAAAAACTGTTTTTT.

The genes are TRBV9 and TRBJ2-1, with 11 nucleotides matching TRBD2. The CDR3 has 16 amino acids. The junction had 9 bases not matched to a gene; V was cut back by 0 bases and J by 10 bases. Germline CDR1 is SGDLS and CDR2 is YYNGEE. CDR3 sequence: CASSVALAGGPEEQFF. Written as DNA, the CDR3 is TGTGCCAGCAGCGTAGCTTTAGCGGGAGGGCCAGAAGAGCAGTTCTTC. Complete variable domain (other parts from reference TRBV9 and TRBJ2-1): DSGVTQTPKHLITATGQRVTLRCSPRSGDLSVYWYQQSLDQGLQFLIQYYNGEERAKGNILERFSAQQFPDLHSELNLSSLELGDSALYFCASSVALAGGPEEQFFGPGTRLTVL.

This rearrangement joins TRBV5-1 to TRBJ1-3; TRBD1 might be the D (6 bases). Germline values: CDR1 SGHRS, CDR2 YFSETQ. The CDR3 length is 17 residues. V dropped 1 base and J dropped 0 bases, with 14 bases sitting between them. The CDR3 DNA reads TGCGCCAGCAGCTTGTTCGGACAGCTGTTCTCTGGAAACACCATATATTTT. Amino acid sequence: CASSLFGQLFSGNTIYF.

The count of this clone is one. The rearrangement uses TRBV5-5 and TRBJ1-2, with 7 bases fitting TRBD1. This CDR3 is built from 14 residues. The V segment lost 4 bases and the J segment 5 bases; nucleotides outside the gene matches: 8. Germline V gene sequence: CDR1 SGHKS, CDR2 YYEKEE (reference sequence). The CDR3 DNA sequence: TGTGCCAGCAGCCCGAGACAGGGAGATTATGGCTACACCTTC. Amino acid sequence: CASSPRQGDYGYTF.

The chain joins TRBV3-1 (or the pseudogene TRBV3-2) to TRBJ2-7, with 9 nucleotides matching TRBD1. This CDR3 comprises 17 residues. Losses at the gene ends were 4 bases for V and 1 base for J; bases not matched to a gene: 11. Germline values: CDR1 LGHDT, CDR2 YNNKEL (reference sequence). This CDR3 reads CASSPLPGTGSSYEQYF. CDR3 in DNA: TGTGCCAGCAGCCCCCTACCCGGGACAGGGAGTTCCTACGAGCAGTACTTC.

CDR3 sequence (DNA): TGTGCCAGCAGCCAAGGGCTAGCGGGAGTCAATGGCGGGGAGCTGTTTTTT. It specifies CASSQGLAGVNGGELFF. The chain carries TRBV3-1 (or the pseudogene TRBV3-2) and TRBJ2-2; 10 nucleotides line up with TRBD2. The V and J ends lost 1 base and 7 bases, in that order; junction bases with no gene match: 9. The CDR3 sequence is 17 residues long. Per germline, CDR1 LGHDT and CDR2 YNNKEL (reference sequence).